A selection of T cell receptor beta chains follows, all from one sample in a study of blood T cell repertoires in COVID-19. Libraries were prepared by immunoSEQ multiplex PCR; TCRdb keeps only in-frame clonotypes and omits some of them. The top ten clones hold 1.5% to 2% of a sample with 75,000 to 95,000 clones, 90% to 95% of them seen once. The sample comprised peripheral blood. These receptors were collected from a man between 60 and 70 years old with acute or convalescent COVID-19. CDR3s include the opening cysteine and the closing phenylalanine or tryptophan. Each record gives: V gene, J gene, D gene, CDR3 length, clone size, CDR3 DNA, CDR3 protein. A D gene is named only where the DNA matches it firmly. For some rows the clone size is stated as once, few or many, or as a class when expanded; others skip it.

V: TRBV7-3; J: TRBJ2-1; D: -; length: 18; size: -; DNA: TGTGCCAGCAGCTTAAAGTCCGGGGGTAAGGGGGCGCCCCCGGCGCAGTTCTTC; CDR3: CASSLKSGGKGAPPAQFF
V: TRBV25-1; J: TRBJ2-1; D: TRBD2; length: 14; size: -; DNA: TGTGCCAGCATGTTTAGCGGGAGAAGCAATGAGCAGTTCTTC; CDR3: CASMFSGRSNEQFF
V: TRBV6-2/TRBV6-3; J: TRBJ2-7; D: TRBD1; length: 17; size: once; DNA: TGTGCCAGCAGCCGCCGGGACAGGGACTATTTGGGGAACGAGCAGTACTTC; CDR3: CASSRRDRDYLGNEQYF
V: TRBV5-1; J: TRBJ1-4; D: TRBD1; length: 16; size: -; DNA: TGCGCCAGCAGCTTAAAAACCGGGACAGGCGACGAAAAACTGTTTTTT; CDR3: CASSLKTGTGDEKLFF
V: TRBV7-9; J: TRBJ2-2; D: -; length: 14; size: once; DNA: TGTGCCAGCAGCTTCGCAGGGAACACCGGGGAGCTGTTTTTT; CDR3: CASSFAGNTGELFF
V: TRBV13; J: TRBJ2-1; D: TRBD2; length: 18; size: -; DNA: TGTGCCAGCAGCACCAACGAGGGACTAGCGGGAGTTCACAATGAGCAGTTCTTC; CDR3: CASSTNEGLAGVHNEQFF
V: TRBV4-3; J: TRBJ2-3; D: TRBD2; length: 17; size: -; DNA: TGCGCCAGCAGCTTAAACCCGGGACCGGCGGGGGCAGATACGCAGTATTTT; CDR3: CASSLNPGPAGADTQYF
V: TRBV30; J: TRBJ1-2; D: TRBD1; length: 16; size: -; DNA: TGTGCCTGGAGTTCGGGACAGGGGCTCCGGGAGGGTGGCTACACCTTC; CDR3: CAWSSGQGLREGGYTF
V: TRBV7-2; J: TRBJ2-7; D: -; length: 14; size: -; DNA: TGTGCCAGCAGCCCCCAACGGGTCTCCTACGAGCAGTACTTC; CDR3: CASSPQRVSYEQYF
V: TRBV29-1; J: TRBJ2-7; D: TRBD1; length: 14; size: -; DNA: TGCAGCGTTCAGGAACAGGGGGCTTCCTACGAGCAGTACTTC; CDR3: CSVQEQGASYEQYF
V: TRBV28; J: TRBJ1-1; D: TRBD1; length: 16; size: -; DNA: TGTGCCAGCAGTCCCCGGACAGGGGGGATCGGAACTGAAGCTTTCTTT; CDR3: CASSPRTGGIGTEAFF
V: TRBV13; J: TRBJ1-2; D: -; length: 14; size: -; DNA: TGTGCCAGCAGCCCGGGCCAGGGGCCGGATGGCTACACCTTC; CDR3: CASSPGQGPDGYTF
V: TRBV12-5; J: TRBJ2-5; D: TRBD1; length: 15; size: -; DNA: TGTGCTAGTGGTACGGGACAGGGCCCACAAGAGACCCAGTACTTC; CDR3: CASGTGQGPQETQYF
V: TRBV7-6; J: TRBJ2-7; D: TRBD2; length: 18; size: -; DNA: TGTGCCAGCAGCTCTAGGGGGACTAGCGGGAGGGCCTTGGGCGAGCAGTACTTC; CDR3: CASSSRGTSGRALGEQYF
V: TRBV14; J: TRBJ2-1; D: TRBD2; length: 17; size: -; DNA: TGTGCCAGCAGCCAAGAACTTCCGGGACTAGCGCGTAATGAGCAGTTCTTC; CDR3: CASSQELPGLARNEQFF
V: TRBV5-3; J: TRBJ2-4; D: -; length: 16; size: -; DNA: TGTGCCAGAAGCTTGGGATCGGGAGTGGGCAAAAACATTCAGTACTTC; CDR3: CARSLGSGVGKNIQYF
V: TRBV6-6; J: TRBJ1-1; D: TRBD1; length: 13; size: few; DNA: TGTGCCAGCAGTGGGGACAGGAGCTATGAAGCTTTCTTT; CDR3: CASSGDRSYEAFF
V: TRBV6-2/TRBV6-3; J: TRBJ2-5; D: -; length: 14; size: -; DNA: TGTGCCAGCAGTTACTCGAGGGCAGCGGAGACCCAGTACTTC; CDR3: CASSYSRAAETQYF
V: TRBV19; J: TRBJ1-2; D: -; length: 13; size: -; DNA: TGTGCCAGTAGTATCGGGGGTAACTATGGCTACACCTTC; CDR3: CASSIGGNYGYTF
V: TRBV5-1; J: TRBJ1-4; D: -; length: 15; size: -; DNA: TGCGCCAGCAGCTTGCTCCAGTCAACTAATGAAAAACTGTTTTTT; CDR3: CASSLLQSTNEKLFF
V: TRBV3-1/TRBV3-2; J: TRBJ2-2; D: TRBD2; length: 14; size: -; DNA: TGTGCCAGCGGCTCCGGGACTATGGCCGGGGAGCTGTTTTTT; CDR3: CASGSGTMAGELFF
V: TRBV5-1; J: TRBJ1-1; D: -; length: 14; size: -; DNA: TGCGCCAGCAGGGGTACAGGGAGGGTCACTGAAGCTTTCTTT; CDR3: CASRGTGRVTEAFF
V: TRBV19; J: TRBJ1-4; D: -; length: 16; size: once; DNA: TGTGCCAGTAGTATAGGGGGGGGACGGTTTAATGAAAAACTGTTTTTT; CDR3: CASSIGGGRFNEKLFF